This T cell receptor beta chain was identified in a study of shared clonotypes between healthy human individuals. Germline V CDR1 and CDR2: SGHRS, YFSETQ. This CDR3 has 15 residues. V lost 0 bases and J lost 5; bases outside the gene matches: 7. Everyone who donated was a Caucasian adult who lived in Nashville, Tennessee. Only in-frame clones appear in the TCRdb table, and some are missing; sequencing was by immunoSEQ multiplex PCR. The sample lists 1.5 million to 1.9 million clones; 95% to 99% were seen once. Source material: naive CD4+ T cells sorted from blood. Subset specified: CD45RA+ positively selected. This clonotype was sampled from a man aged 25 to 40 in good health. This chain links TRBV5-1 with TRBJ2-7, with 8 bases aligning to TRBD1. CDR3 nucleotides: TGCGCCAGCAGCTTGGACAGGGGGTTCAACGACGAGCAGTACTTC. Translated, it gives CASSLDRGFNDEQYF.